This TCR beta chain was sequenced during a study of blood T cells in healthy people across ages. A J-beta primer mix and a sample-barcoded 5' primer were used in a second PCR of roughly 6 to 12 cycles. Every sample gave at least 3 million paired-end reads containing CDR3. TCRdb passed the 5' RACE reads through MiXCR, listing each CDR3 protein once. Among about 380,000 distinct CDR3 sequences listed, approximately 47% were seen once. This CDR3 comprises 13 residues. Germline CDR1 reads SGHTA; CDR2 reads FQGNSA. This clonotype was counted between two and nine times. The chain carries TRBV7-2 and TRBJ2-4; no clear D gene. Gene TRBJ2-5 matches the end of the DNA better, so the J call may be wrong. Sequenced: blood. The sequence was collected from a man in his sixties in good health. As DNA, the CDR3 is TGTGCCAGCAGCTTAGCGATAGAAGAGACCCAGTACTTC. It translates to CASSLAIEETQYF.